The 19 T cell receptor beta chains listed next were all sequenced from one sample in a study of T cell responses to AZD1222 COVID-19 vaccine. The assay was immunoSEQ multiplex PCR, and TCRdb's table has in-frame clones only and misses some. The sample has 78,000 or so clones, around three quarters seen once. This material consisted of peripheral blood, taken 28 days after the second AZD1222 dose. Receptors originate from an adult who received the AZD1222 COVID-19 vaccine.

The chain is built from TRBV24-1 and TRBJ2-2; D is ambiguous. The CDR3 extends over 16 amino acids. The germline V gene encodes CDR1 KGHDR and CDR2 SFDVKD. Between the trimmed V and J ends, which lost 7 bases and 0 bases, there was a span of 14 bases. CDR3 amino acids: CATRLFGQTNTGELFF. CDR3 DNA sequence: TGTGCCACCAGACTATTCGGGCAGACGAACACCGGGGAGCTGTTTTTT.

The chain combines TRBV7-2 with TRBJ2-7; a possible D gene is TRBD2 (6 bases). This CDR3 has 16 amino acids. Germline V gene sequence: CDR1 SGHTA, CDR2 FQGNSA. Trimming cost V 3 bases and J 0 bases, with 15 bases left between them. The CDR3 loop reads CASSLAGGGSSYEQYF. The CDR3 DNA reads TGTGCCAGCAGCTTGGCGGGTGGAGGGAGCTCCTACGAGCAGTACTTC.

This clone occurred a few times. The genes are TRBV29-1 and TRBJ1-1; D is possibly TRBD1 (5 bases). V lost 6 bases to trimming and J lost 8 bases, with 19 bases between them. This CDR3 contains 13 residues. Germline-derived CDR1 and CDR2 are SQVTM and ANQGSEA. The CDR3 protein is CSVITPGLVEAFF. The CDR3 bases are TGCAGCGTAATTACTCCGGGACTGGTGGAAGCTTTCTTT. The whole variable domain, filled in from reference TRBV29-1 and TRBJ1-1, reads SAVISQKPSRDICQRGTSLTIQCQVDSQVTMMFWYRQQPGQSLTLIATANQGSEATYESGFVIDKFPISRPNLTFSTLTVSNMSPEDSSIYLCSVITPGLVEAFFGQGTRLTVV.

V gene TRBV28 combines with J gene TRBJ2-2, with a possible D match to TRBD1 (5 bases). Germline CDR1 is MDHEN and CDR2 is SYDVKM. Deletions cut 2 bases from V and 8 bases from J, with 15 bases between. The CDR3 runs 15 residues. CDR3 bases: TGTGCCAGCAGTTTACTCTACCAGGGAACTGGGGAGCTGTTTTTT. Residues: CASSLLYQGTGELFF.

The chain links TRBV19 to TRBJ1-2; unclear D gene. The V and J ends lost 0 bases and 4 bases respectively, with 15 bases between them. CDR3 length: 16 residues. Looked up from germline, CDR1 is LNHDA and CDR2 is SQIVND (reference sequence). In DNA, the CDR3 is TGTGCCAGTAGTATAGAACCGGACCGCGCCACCTATGGCTACACCTTC. Translation gives CASSIEPDRATYGYTF.

V usage is TRBV27 and J usage is TRBJ2-2; a possible D gene is TRBD2 (5 bases). V was clipped by 6 bases and J by 7 bases, with 15 bases between them. The CDR3 extends over 14 amino acids. CDR1 is MNHEY, CDR2 SMNVEV, per germline (reference sequence). The CDR3 protein is CASSGLVEGGELFF. DNA of the CDR3: TGTGCCAGCAGCGGACTGGTCGAAGGCGGGGAGCTGTTTTTT.

The chain employs TRBV6-5 and TRBJ2-1, with 12 nucleotides matching TRBD2. Germline V gene sequence: CDR1 MNHEY, CDR2 SVGAGI. This CDR3 is built from 15 residues. With 4 bases clipped from V and 7 bases from J, the junction kept 5 bases outside the gene matches. CDR3 sequence: CASSFSGLAGNEQFF. DNA of the CDR3: TGTGCCAGCAGTTTCTCGGGACTAGCGGGTAATGAGCAGTTCTTC.

The J gene is TRBJ2-2, the V gene TRBV7-9; 7 nucleotides line up with TRBD2. Germline lookup yields CDR1 SEHNR and CDR2 FQNEAQ (reference sequence). The CDR3 totals 14 residues. Trimming at V came to 7 bases and at J to 2 bases, leaving 4 bases not matched to a gene. The CDR3 reads CASKPTSNTGELFF. The CDR3 DNA sequence: TGTGCCAGCAAACCGACTAGCAACACCGGGGAGCTGTTTTTT.

V gene TRBV12-5 combines with J gene TRBJ1-1; TRBD1 aligns across 9 bases. The trim removed 1 base at V and 4 bases at J, leaving 4 bases unmatched. The CDR3 sequence is 15 residues long. Germline V lookup: CDR1 LGHNT, CDR2 FRNRAP. The chain's CDR3 is CASGLGRDRVTEAFF. The DNA for the CDR3 is TGTGCTAGTGGTTTGGGCCGGGACAGGGTCACTGAAGCTTTCTTT. The variable domain in full, completed from reference TRBV12-5 and TRBJ1-1, reads DARVTQTPRHKVTEMGQEVTMRCQPILGHNTVFWYRQTMMQGLELLAYFRNRAPLDDSGMPKDRFSAEMPDATLATLKIQPSEPRDSAVYFCASGLGRDRVTEAFFGQGTRLTVV.

The rearrangement links TRBV6-5 to TRBJ2-7, with 9 bases identical to TRBD1. V lost 0 bases to trimming and J lost 1 base; unmatched junction nucleotides: 4. CDR3 length equals 16 residues. The germline V gene has CDR1 MNHEY and CDR2 SVGAGI. DNA for the CDR3: TGTGCCAGCAGTTACTCCGGACAGGGGCCGTCCTACGAGCAGTACTTC. It translates to CASSYSGQGPSYEQYF.

The chain recombines TRBV5-5 with TRBJ1-2; D may be TRBD1 (5 bases). V was clipped by 4 bases and J by 4 bases, with 14 bases between them. The V gene's germline CDR1 is SGHKS and CDR2 YYEKEE (reference sequence). The CDR3 is made up of 14 amino acids. The CDR3 is CASSPRDGVYGYTF. CDR3 coding DNA: TGTGCCAGCAGCCCCCGGGACGGAGTCTATGGCTACACCTTC.

V usage is TRBV7-2 and J usage is TRBJ2-5; TRBD1 is a possible D gene (5 bases). Trimming took off 4 bases at V and 2 bases at J, with 11 bases between the two ends. Germline V gives CDR1 SGHTA, CDR2 FQGNSA. There are 14 residues in the CDR3. CDR3 in DNA: TGTGCCAGCAGCTCCAGACAGACACAAGAGACCCAGTACTTC. The encoded protein is CASSSRQTQETQYF.

The rearrangement uses TRBV7-6 and TRBJ2-7; D unclear. With 0 bases removed from V and 6 bases from J, the gap between germline ends came to 21 bases. Germline V lookup: CDR1 SGHVS, CDR2 FNYEAQ. This CDR3 comprises 17 residues. The CDR3 reads CASSLAGSHLSPAEQYF. As DNA, the CDR3 is TGTGCCAGCAGCTTAGCGGGGTCTCACCTATCCCCTGCCGAGCAGTACTTC. Full variable domain (remainder filled in from reference TRBV7-6 and TRBJ2-7): GAGVSQSPRYKVTKRGQDVALRCDPISGHVSLYWYRQALGQGPEFLTYFNYEAQQDKSGLPNDRFSAERPEGSISTLTIQRTEQRDSAMYRCASSLAGSHLSPAEQYFGPGTRLTVT.

The chain has TRBV19 and TRBJ1-2; D unclear. CDR3 length: 13 amino acids. Per germline, CDR1 LNHDA and CDR2 SQIVND (reference sequence). Trimming shortened V by 7 bases and J by 4 bases, and 13 bases separated the two germline ends. The CDR3 loop reads CASKHPNSYGYTF. The CDR3, as DNA: TGTGCCAGTAAGCACCCAAACTCCTATGGCTACACCTTC.

The chain employs TRBV28 and TRBJ1-2, with D tentatively TRBD1 (6 bases). CDR1 and CDR2 (germline): MDHEN, SYDVKM. V shed 3 bases and J shed 7 bases, with 21 bases lying between them. This CDR3 spans 16 amino acids. CDR3 nucleotide sequence: TGTGCCAGCAGTTTCCGAACTACAGGGATCGGCTCTGGCTACACCTTC. It encodes CASSFRTTGIGSGYTF.

There are a few counts of this clone. This chain joins TRBV5-1 and TRBJ2-3; 10 bases are shared with TRBD2. Germline loops: CDR1 SGHRS, CDR2 YFSETQ. CDR3 length: 16 amino acids. With V trimmed by 2 bases and J by 6 bases, 9 bases remained unmatched. For the CDR3, the DNA is TGCGCCAGCAGCTTTTACCCTAGCGGGGGCGGGGATACGCAGTATTTT. This sequence encodes CASSFYPSGGGDTQYF. The full variable domain, in which reference TRBV5-1 and TRBJ2-3 provide the parts outside the CDR3, is KAGVTQTPRYLIKTRGQQVTLSCSPISGHRSVSWYQQTPGQGLQFLFEYFSETQRNKGNFPGRFSGRQFSNSRSEMNVSTLELGDSALYLCASSFYPSGGGDTQYFGPGTRLTVL.

The chain is built from TRBV10-1 and TRBJ2-1, with 11 bases matching TRBD2. V lost 7 bases, J lost 4 bases, and 18 bases stayed unmatched. This CDR3 comprises 19 residues. Germline CDR1 is WNHNN and CDR2 is SYGVQD (reference sequence). DNA for the CDR3: TGCGCCAGCACCAAGAGAGGGCCTAGCGGGAGGTCCTTTTACAATGAGCAGTTCTTC. As protein: CASTKRGPSGRSFYNEQFF.

Only one count was recorded for this clone. The genes are TRBV7-9 and TRBJ2-2, with D tentatively TRBD1 (6 bases). This CDR3 is 18 amino acids long. The germline gives CDR1 SEHNR, CDR2 FQNEAQ (reference sequence). The V end was cut by 2 bases, the J end by 0 bases, with 16 bases between. CDR3 sequence: CASSLPPGQFANTGELFF. In nucleotides, the CDR3 is TGTGCCAGCAGCTTACCGCCCGGACAGTTCGCGAACACCGGGGAGCTGTTTTTT.

The chain recombines TRBV5-5 with TRBJ2-5; D might be TRBD1 (6 bases). Germline V gene lookup returns CDR1 SGHKS and CDR2 YYEKEE (reference sequence). There are 16 residues in the CDR3. Trimming stripped 3 bases from V and 6 bases from J, with 21 bases between. CDR3 in amino acids: CASSSNTGLRRKTQYF. In DNA form, the CDR3 reads TGTGCCAGCAGCTCAAATACAGGGTTAAGGAGAAAGACCCAGTACTTC.